This TCR beta chain was documented in a study of type 1 regulatory T cells. Study results and caveats: Tr1 cells had a more restricted TCR repertoire than non-Tr1 cells.

This clonotype was seen a handful of times. The antigen is not known. TCRdb re-called the reads through MiXCR, storing one row per CDR3 protein. The sample records some 71,000 distinct CDR3 sequences, less than 25% being singletons. Sample: cultured type 1 regulatory T (Tr1) cells, either the whole culture or a sorted fraction (not recorded which). The sequence came from a human donor in good health.

The CDR3 is CASSLSTGGNTEAFF. The CDR3 DNA reads as TGCGCCAGCAGCTTGTCGACAGGGGGGAACACTGAAGCTTTCTTT. The chain combines TRBV5-1 with TRBJ1-1; the match to TRBD1 covers 9 bases. The germline CDR1 and CDR2 sequences are SGHRS and YFSETQ. This CDR3 is 15 amino acids long. V was clipped by 1 base and J by 1 base; unmatched bases: 2.